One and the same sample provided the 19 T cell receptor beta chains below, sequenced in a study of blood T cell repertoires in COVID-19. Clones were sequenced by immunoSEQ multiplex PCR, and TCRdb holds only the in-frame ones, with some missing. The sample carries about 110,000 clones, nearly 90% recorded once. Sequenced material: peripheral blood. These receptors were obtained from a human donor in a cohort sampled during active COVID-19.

In DNA form, the CDR3 reads TGTGCCAGCCAGATGAGGGGGGGAGGGGGAGAGACCCAGTACTTC. Translated: CASQMRGGGGETQYF. The J gene is TRBJ2-5, the V gene TRBV27; tentative D call: TRBD2 (7 bases). This CDR3 region has 15 residues. V lost 8 bases to trimming and J lost 4 bases, with 20 bases between them. The germline CDR1 and CDR2 sequences are MNHEY and SMNVEV (reference sequence).

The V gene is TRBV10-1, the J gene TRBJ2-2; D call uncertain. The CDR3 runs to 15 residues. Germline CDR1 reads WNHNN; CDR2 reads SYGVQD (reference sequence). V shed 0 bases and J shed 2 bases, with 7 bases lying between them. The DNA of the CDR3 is TGCGCCAGCAGTGAGTCGTACGGTAACACCGGGGAGCTGTTTTTT. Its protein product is CASSESYGNTGELFF.

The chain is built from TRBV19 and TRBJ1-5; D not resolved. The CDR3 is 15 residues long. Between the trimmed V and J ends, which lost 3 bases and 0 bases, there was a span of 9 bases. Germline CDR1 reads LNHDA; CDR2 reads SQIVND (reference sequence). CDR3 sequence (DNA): TGTGCCAGTAGTATCAGGCAGATTAGCAATCAGCCCCAGCATTTT. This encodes CASSIRQISNQPQHF.

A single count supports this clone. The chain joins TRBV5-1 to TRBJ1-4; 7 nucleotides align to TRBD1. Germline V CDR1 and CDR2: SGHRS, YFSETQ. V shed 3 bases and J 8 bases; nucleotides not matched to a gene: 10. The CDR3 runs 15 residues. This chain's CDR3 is CASSSNTGAAEKLFF. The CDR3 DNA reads TGCGCCAGCAGCTCGAACACAGGGGCGGCAGAAAAACTGTTTTTT.

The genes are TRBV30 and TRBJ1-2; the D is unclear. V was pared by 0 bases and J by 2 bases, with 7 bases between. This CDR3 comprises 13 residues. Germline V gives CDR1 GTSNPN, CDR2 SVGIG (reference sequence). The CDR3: CAWSVGVNYGYTF. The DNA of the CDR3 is TGTGCCTGGAGTGTAGGAGTCAACTATGGCTACACCTTC.

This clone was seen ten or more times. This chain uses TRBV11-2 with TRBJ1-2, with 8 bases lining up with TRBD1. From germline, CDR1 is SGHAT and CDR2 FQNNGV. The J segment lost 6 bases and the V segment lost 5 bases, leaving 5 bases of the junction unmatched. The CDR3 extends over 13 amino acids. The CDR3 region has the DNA TGTGCCAGCAGCAGGGGACAGGAGGATGGCTACACCTTC. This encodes CASSRGQEDGYTF.

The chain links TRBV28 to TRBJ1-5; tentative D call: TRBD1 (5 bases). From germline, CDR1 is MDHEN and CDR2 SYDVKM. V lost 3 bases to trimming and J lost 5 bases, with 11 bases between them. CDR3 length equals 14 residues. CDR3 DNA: TGTGCCAGCAGTTTGTTGGGACTTGATCAGCCCCAGCATTTT. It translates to CASSLLGLDQPQHF.

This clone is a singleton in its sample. The CDR3 DNA sequence: TGTGCCAGCAGCTTGAGTTTGAACACTGAAGCTTTCTTT. Translated: CASSLSLNTEAFF. V is TRBV11-3 and J is TRBJ1-1; no firm D call. V shed 3 bases and J shed 0 bases, with 5 bases lying between them. The length of the CDR3 is 13 residues. The germline CDR1 and CDR2 sequences are SGHNT and YENEEA.

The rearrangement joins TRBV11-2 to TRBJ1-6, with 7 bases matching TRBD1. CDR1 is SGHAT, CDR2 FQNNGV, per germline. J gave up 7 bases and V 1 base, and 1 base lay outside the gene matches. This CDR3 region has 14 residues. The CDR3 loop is CASSLVQGNSPLHF. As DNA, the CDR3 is TGTGCCAGCAGCTTAGTACAGGGGAATTCACCCCTCCACTTT.

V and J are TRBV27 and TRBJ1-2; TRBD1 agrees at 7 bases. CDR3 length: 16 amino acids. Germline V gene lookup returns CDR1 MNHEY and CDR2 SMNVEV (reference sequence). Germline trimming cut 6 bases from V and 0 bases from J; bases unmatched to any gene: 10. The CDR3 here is CASRSLDRRPNYGYTF. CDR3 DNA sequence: TGTGCCAGCAGGTCATTGGACAGGCGCCCTAACTATGGCTACACCTTC.

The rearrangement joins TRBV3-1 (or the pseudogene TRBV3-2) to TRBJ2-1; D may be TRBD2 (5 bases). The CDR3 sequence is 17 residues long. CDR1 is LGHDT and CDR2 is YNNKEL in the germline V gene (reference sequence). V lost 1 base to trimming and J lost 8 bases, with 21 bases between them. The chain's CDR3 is CASSQVGAAGPHYEQFF. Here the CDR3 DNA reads TGTGCCAGCAGCCAAGTTGGAGCGGCCGGGCCCCACTATGAGCAGTTCTTC.

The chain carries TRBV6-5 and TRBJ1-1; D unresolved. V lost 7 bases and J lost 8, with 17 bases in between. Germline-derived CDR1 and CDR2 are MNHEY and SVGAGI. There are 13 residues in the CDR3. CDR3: CASIPWAGLEAFF. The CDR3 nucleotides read TGTGCCAGCATCCCATGGGCAGGTCTAGAAGCTTTCTTT.

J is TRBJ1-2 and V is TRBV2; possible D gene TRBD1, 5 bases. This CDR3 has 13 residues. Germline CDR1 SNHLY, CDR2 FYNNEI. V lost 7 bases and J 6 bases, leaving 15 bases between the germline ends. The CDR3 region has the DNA TGTGCCAGCAAAATTGCGGGGGAAAATGGCTACACCTTC. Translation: CASKIAGENGYTF.

Here the CDR3 reads CASSLIPVMNTEAFF. The CDR3 DNA is TGCGCCAGCAGCTTGATTCCAGTAATGAACACTGAAGCTTTCTTT. The chain links TRBV5-1 to TRBJ1-1, with unresolved D. This CDR3 comprises 15 residues. The germline gives CDR1 SGHRS, CDR2 YFSETQ. V was trimmed by 1 base and J by 0 bases, leaving 10 bases between them.

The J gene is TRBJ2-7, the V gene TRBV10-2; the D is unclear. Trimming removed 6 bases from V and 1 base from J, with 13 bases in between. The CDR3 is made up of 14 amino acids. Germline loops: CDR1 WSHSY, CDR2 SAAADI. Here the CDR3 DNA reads TGCGCCAGCAGAGTAGATGCCGGGTCCTACGAGCAGTACTTC. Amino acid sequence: CASRVDAGSYEQYF.

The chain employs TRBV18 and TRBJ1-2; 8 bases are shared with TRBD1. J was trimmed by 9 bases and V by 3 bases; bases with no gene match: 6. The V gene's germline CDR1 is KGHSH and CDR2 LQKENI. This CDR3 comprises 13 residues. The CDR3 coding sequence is TGTGCCAGCTCACCGGGGACAGGAGATCGCTACACCTTC. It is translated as CASSPGTGDRYTF. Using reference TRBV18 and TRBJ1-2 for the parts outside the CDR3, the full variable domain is NAGVMQNPRHLVRRRGQEARLRCSPMKGHSHVYWYRQLPEEGLKFMVYLQKENIIDESGMPKERFSAEFPKEGPSILRIQQVVRGDSAAYFCASSPGTGDRYTFGSGTRLTVV.

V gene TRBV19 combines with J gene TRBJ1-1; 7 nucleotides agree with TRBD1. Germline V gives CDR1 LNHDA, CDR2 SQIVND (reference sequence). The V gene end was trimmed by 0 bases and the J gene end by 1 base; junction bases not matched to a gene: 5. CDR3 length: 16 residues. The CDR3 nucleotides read TGTGCCAGTAGTATAGAACAGGGGAGGAAGAACACTGAAGCTTTCTTT. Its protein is CASSIEQGRKNTEAFF.

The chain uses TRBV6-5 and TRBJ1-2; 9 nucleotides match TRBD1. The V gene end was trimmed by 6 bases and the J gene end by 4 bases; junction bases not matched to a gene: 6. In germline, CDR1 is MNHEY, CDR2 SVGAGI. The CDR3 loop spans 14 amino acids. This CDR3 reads CASRRDRDTYGYTF. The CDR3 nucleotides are TGTGCCAGCAGGCGGGACAGGGACACCTATGGCTACACCTTC.

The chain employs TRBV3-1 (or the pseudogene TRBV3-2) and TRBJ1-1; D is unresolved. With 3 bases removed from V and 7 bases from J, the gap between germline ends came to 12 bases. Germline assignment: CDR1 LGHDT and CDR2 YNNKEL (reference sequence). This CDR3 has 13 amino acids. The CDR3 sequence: CASSHQSYGEAFF. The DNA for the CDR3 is TGTGCCAGCAGCCACCAAAGTTACGGTGAAGCTTTCTTT.